This T cell receptor (beta chain) was observed in a study of blood T cell repertoires in COVID-19. About the study: Samples came from the United States, Italy and Spain, spanning acute and convalescent COVID-19. Sample material is recorded as cDNA or gDNA derived from T cells, B-cell-depleted T cells, or PBMCs.

Original processing methods: Nucleated cell counts were estimated from reference gene primer amplification. The repertoire was sequenced with immunoSEQ multiplex PCR; TCRdb's copy has only in-frame clones and lacks some. D and trimming were read from the DNA, whereas the V and J calls and clone size are those reported in that table. The table records more than 60,000 clones, roughly 85% of them present only once. The receptor comes from a human donor in a cohort sampled during active COVID-19. Sequencing was performed on peripheral blood.

As DNA, the CDR3 is TGTGCCAGCAGCTTAGGGGCAGGGGTGAGCACTGAAGCTTTCTTT. It translates to CASSLGAGVSTEAFF. V usage is TRBV7-2 and J usage is TRBJ1-1; weak D call: TRBD1 (6 bases). The ends were cut back, 1 base at V and 4 bases at J, with 13 bases in the middle. Germline CDR1 reads SGHTA; CDR2 reads FQGNSA. This CDR3 region has 15 residues.